Sequencing of this T cell receptor beta chain was carried out in a study of blood T cell repertoires in COVID-19. Generated by immunoSEQ multiplex PCR, the TCRdb table keeps only in-frame clones and is missing some. The sample has around 300,000 clones, around 85% seen once; the top ten hold 11%. This clone was seen a handful of times. The sample contains more than one DNA sequence encoding this CDR3. The CDR3 loop spans 12 amino acids. The V gene lost 2 bases and the J gene lost 4 bases, with 3 bases spanning the gap. The receptor was derived from a woman aged 70-85 years with acute or convalescent COVID-19. The sequenced sample was peripheral blood. The chain is built from TRBV12-3 or TRBV12-4 and TRBJ1-3; D remains unclear. The CDR3 DNA sequence: TGTGCCAGCAGTTTACCGGGAAACACCATATATTTT. It translates to CASSLPGNTIYF.